This is a list of T cell receptor beta chains from one sample in a study of T cell changes during pregnancy in multiple sclerosis. Data came from immunoSEQ multiplex PCR; TCRdb stores just in-frame clones and leaves some out. The table shows around 40,000 clones, with around 90% occurring only once. The sequencing here drew on CD4+ T cells from peripheral blood mononuclear cells, taken in the third trimester of pregnancy. These receptors all stem from a female donor with multiple sclerosis, enrolled in a pregnancy study. Each CDR3 is given with its conserved first and last residue. A D gene is named only where the DNA matches it firmly. A row's size may be missing; if present it is once, few, many or a size class.

J: TRBJ2-7
size: -
D: TRBD2
V: TRBV27
DNA: TGTGCCAGCAGTTTTAGCGGGAGAAGCTCCTACGAGCAGTACTTC
CDR3: CASSFSGRSSYEQYF

J: TRBJ2-1
size: once
D: -
V: TRBV5-4
DNA: TGTGCCAGCAGCCTGAGAACGAGCGGGCCCTACAATGAGCAGTTCTTC
CDR3: CASSLRTSGPYNEQFF

J: TRBJ1-2
size: few
D: -
V: TRBV7-9
DNA: TGTGCCAGCACTGAGGAGGGTCGCCCAACTCGGGGCTACACCTTC
CDR3: CASTEEGRPTRGYTF

J: TRBJ2-1
size: -
D: TRBD2
V: TRBV7-9
DNA: TGTGCCAGCAGCGTGTTAGCGGGAGTGAGTTTGAATGAGCAGTTCTTC
CDR3: CASSVLAGVSLNEQFF

J: TRBJ2-3
size: -
D: -
V: TRBV5-4
DNA: TGTGCCAGCAGCCTGCTGGCGGTAAGCCTCACAGATACGCAGTATTTT
CDR3: CASSLLAVSLTDTQYF

J: TRBJ1-1
size: -
D: -
V: TRBV18
DNA: TGTGCCAGCTCACCCCTTACGGGGGGCGTCCTCATGAACACTGAAGCTTTCTTT
CDR3: CASSPLTGGVLMNTEAFF

J: TRBJ2-3
size: -
D: TRBD2
V: TRBV6-1
DNA: TGTGCCAGCAGTGTTCTGGGACTAGCGGGAGTCGATACGCAGTATTTT
CDR3: CASSVLGLAGVDTQYF

J: TRBJ2-7
size: -
D: -
V: TRBV14
DNA: TGTGCCAGCAGCCAAGAGGACTGGAGCTCCTACGAGCAGTACTTC
CDR3: CASSQEDWSSYEQYF

J: TRBJ2-7
size: -
D: -
V: TRBV7-5
DNA: TGTGTCAGAAGCGGGCTAGCGGGAGTTCACGAGCAGTACTTC
CDR3: CVRSGLAGVHEQYF

J: TRBJ2-7
size: -
D: TRBD2
V: TRBV5-1
DNA: TGCGCCAGCAGCTTGGCCGGGACTAGCTGGTACGAGCAGTACTTC
CDR3: CASSLAGTSWYEQYF

J: TRBJ2-7
size: -
D: TRBD2
V: TRBV6-6
DNA: TGTGCCAGGTTAAGCGGGATCGGGGACGAGCAGTACTTC
CDR3: CARLSGIGDEQYF

J: TRBJ2-2
size: -
D: -
V: TRBV5-1
DNA: TGCGCCAGCAGCTTGTTTATATCGGTCTCCCCTGCGTCCGGGGAGCTGTTTTTT
CDR3: CASSLFISVSPASGELFF

J: TRBJ1-4
size: -
D: -
V: TRBV27
DNA: TGTGCCAGCAAACCACGGGGGGGAGTTGCCACGGGCGAAAAACTGTTTTTT
CDR3: CASKPRGGVATGEKLFF

J: TRBJ1-5
size: -
D: -
V: TRBV10-3
DNA: TGTGCCATCAGTGAGGGCAGGAATCAGCCCCAGCATTTT
CDR3: CAISEGRNQPQHF